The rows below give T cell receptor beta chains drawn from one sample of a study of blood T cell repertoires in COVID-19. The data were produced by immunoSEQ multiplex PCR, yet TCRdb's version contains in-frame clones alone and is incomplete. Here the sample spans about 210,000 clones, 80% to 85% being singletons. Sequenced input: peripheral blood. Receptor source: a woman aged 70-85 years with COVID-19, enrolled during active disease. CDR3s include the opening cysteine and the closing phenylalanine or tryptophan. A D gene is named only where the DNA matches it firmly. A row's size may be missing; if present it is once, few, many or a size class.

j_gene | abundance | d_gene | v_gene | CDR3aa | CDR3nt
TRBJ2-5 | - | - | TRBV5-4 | CASSPPNRGIETQYF | TGTGCCAGCAGCCCCCCAAACCGAGGAATCGAGACCCAGTACTTC
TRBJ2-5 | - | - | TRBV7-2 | CASSFTLAGGETQYF | TGTGCCAGCAGCTTTACACTAGCTGGGGGAGAGACCCAGTACTTC
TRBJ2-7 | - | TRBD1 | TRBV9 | CASSAGWDRGYEQYF | TGTGCCAGCAGCGCCGGATGGGACAGGGGGTACGAGCAGTACTTC
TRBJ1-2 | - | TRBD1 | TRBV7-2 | CASSLDNLGTGYYGYTF | TGTGCCAGCAGCTTAGATAACCTTGGGACAGGGTACTATGGCTACACCTTC
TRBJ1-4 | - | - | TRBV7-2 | CASSFEAGEKLFF | TGTGCCAGCAGCTTTGAGGCGGGGGAAAAACTGTTTTTT
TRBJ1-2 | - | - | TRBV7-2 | CASSSRPGYGYTF | TGTGCCAGCAGCTCCCGCCCAGGCTATGGCTACACCTTC
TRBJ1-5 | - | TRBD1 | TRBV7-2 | CASSLDRGPNQPQHF | TGTGCCAGCAGCTTGGACAGGGGTCCTAATCAGCCCCAGCATTTT
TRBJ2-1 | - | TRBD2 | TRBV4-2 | CASSQDRTSGRGGNEQFF | TGTGCCAGCAGCCAAGATAGGACTAGCGGGAGAGGAGGCAATGAGCAGTTCTTC
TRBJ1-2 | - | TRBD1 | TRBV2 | CASSGQASYGYTF | TGTGCCAGCAGCGGACAGGCCTCCTATGGCTACACCTTC
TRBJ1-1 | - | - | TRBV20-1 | CSGRPPFF | TGCAGTGGCAGGCCCCCGTTCTTT
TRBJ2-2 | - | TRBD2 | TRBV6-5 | CASSYLAGGISGELFF | TGTGCCAGCAGTTACCTAGCGGGAGGAATTAGCGGGGAGCTGTTTTTT
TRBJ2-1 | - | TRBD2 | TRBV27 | CASRRGGRDNEQFF | TGTGCCAGCAGGAGGGGCGGGAGGGACAATGAGCAGTTCTTC
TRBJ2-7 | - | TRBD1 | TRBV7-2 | CASSLRPAGGAGYEQYF | TGTGCCAGCAGCTTACGGCCGGCAGGGGGCGCAGGATACGAGCAGTACTTC
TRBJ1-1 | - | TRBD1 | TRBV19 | CASTKGTGGLTEAFF | TGTGCCAGTACCAAGGGGACAGGGGGCTTAACTGAAGCTTTCTTT
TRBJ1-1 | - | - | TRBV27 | CASSSLIRGVETEAFF | TGTGCCAGCAGTTCCTTGATAAGGGGTGTGGAGACTGAAGCTTTCTTT
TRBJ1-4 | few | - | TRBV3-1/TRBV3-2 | CASSRIGEKLFF | TGTGCCAGCAGCCGTATCGGTGAAAAACTGTTTTTT
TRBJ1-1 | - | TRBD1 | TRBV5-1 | CASSSTGGNTEAFF | TGCGCCAGCAGCTCGACAGGGGGGAACACTGAAGCTTTCTTT
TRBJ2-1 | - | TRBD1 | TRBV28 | CASSLTGSSYNEQFF | TGTGCCAGCAGCCTGACAGGGAGCTCCTACAATGAGCAGTTCTTC
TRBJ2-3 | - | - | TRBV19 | CASSRRQNTDTQYF | TGTGCCAGTAGTCGGAGACAGAACACAGATACGCAGTATTTT
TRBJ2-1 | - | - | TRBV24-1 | CATSDSGYNEQFF | TGTGCCACCAGTGATTCCGGGTACAATGAGCAGTTCTTC
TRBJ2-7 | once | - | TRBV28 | CASSLFQAGTGEQYF | TGTGCCAGCAGTTTATTCCAGGCGGGTACCGGCGAGCAGTACTTC
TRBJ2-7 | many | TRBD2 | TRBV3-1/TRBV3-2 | CASSQELAGAYEQYF | TGTGCCAGCAGCCAAGAACTAGCGGGAGCCTACGAGCAGTACTTC
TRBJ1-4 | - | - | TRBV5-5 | CASTPVGGKRNEKLFF | TGTGCCAGCACTCCCGTTGGGGGGAAGCGGAATGAAAAACTGTTTTTT
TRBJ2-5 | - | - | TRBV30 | CAWSVGAGGETQYF | TGTGCCTGGAGTGTTGGGGCCGGTGGGGAGACCCAGTACTTC
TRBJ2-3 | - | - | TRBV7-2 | CASSLQPPYTVPKGDTQYF | TGTGCCAGCAGCTTACAACCCCCTTACACTGTTCCTAAGGGGGATACGCAGTATTTT
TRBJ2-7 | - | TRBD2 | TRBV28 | CASSSPLVGGRGYYEQYF | TGTGCCAGCAGTTCCCCCCTTGTGGGCGGGAGGGGGTACTACGAGCAGTACTTC
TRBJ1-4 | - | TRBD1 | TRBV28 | CASSSQTSGQGLAGGEKLFF | TGTGCCAGCAGTTCCCAGACATCGGGACAGGGTTTGGCCGGGGGTGAAAAACTGTTTTTT
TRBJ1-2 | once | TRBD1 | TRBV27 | CASSRDRQGMDGYTF | TGTGCCAGCAGTAGAGACCGACAGGGTATGGATGGCTACACCTTC
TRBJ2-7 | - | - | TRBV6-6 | CASSLGGGEQYF | TGTGCCAGCAGCCTCGGGGGAGGCGAGCAGTACTTC
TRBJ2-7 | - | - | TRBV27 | CASRPTENSYEQYF | TGTGCCAGCAGGCCGACAGAAAACTCCTACGAGCAGTACTTC
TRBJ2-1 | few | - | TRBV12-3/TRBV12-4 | CASSGLYNEQFF | TGTGCCAGCAGTGGCCTTTACAATGAGCAGTTCTTC